Shown below are 23 T cell receptor beta chains from a single sample sequenced in a study of CD8 T cells in Susac syndrome. Random hexamers were used to reverse transcribe an amount of about 0.5 to 1 ug RNA. TCRdb fed the immunoSEQ multiplex PCR reads into MiXCR, producing one record per CDR3 protein. This table has 200,000 to 250,000 distinct CDR3 sequences, 80% to 95% appearing once. Sequenced input: CD4+ T cells from PBMCs. The receptors here all came from a human donor with multiple sclerosis.

CDR3 nucleotide sequence: TGTGCCAGCAGCCTACCGGGACTAGCGGGAGAAAGAGATACGCAGTATTTT. It codes for CASSLPGLAGERDTQYF. The chain has TRBV5-4 and TRBJ2-3, with 14 bases fitting TRBD2. The V and J ends lost 4 bases and 5 bases, in that order; junction bases with no gene match: 9. This CDR3 region has 17 residues. Germline V gene sequence: CDR1 SGHNT, CDR2 YYREEE (reference sequence).

The V call is TRBV6-1, the J call TRBJ2-7, with no clear D. Germline V gives CDR1 MNHNS, CDR2 SASEGT. There are 12 residues in the CDR3. V was clipped by 11 bases and J by 7 bases, with 18 bases between them. For the CDR3, the DNA is TGTGCCGGCGCTGAGATAATAGGGGAGCAGTACTTC. Translation: CAGAEIIGEQYF.

The rearrangement joins TRBV27 to TRBJ2-5; 11 nucleotides align to TRBD1. This CDR3 spans 15 amino acids. Germline CDR1 MNHEY, CDR2 SMNVEV (reference sequence). V lost 4 bases to trimming and J lost 5 bases; unmatched junction nucleotides: 6. The CDR3 sequence is CASSSGQGAWETQYF. Written as DNA, the CDR3 is TGTGCCAGCAGTTCCGGACAGGGGGCTTGGGAGACCCAGTACTTC.

V gene TRBV3-1 combines with J gene TRBJ1-1; 7 nucleotides line up with TRBD1. Trimming cost V 1 base and J 7 bases; bases outside gene matches: 3. CDR1 is LGHDT, CDR2 YNNKEL, per germline (reference sequence). The CDR3 has 13 amino acids. CDR3 residues: CASSQGGDSEAFF. The CDR3 region has the DNA TGTGCCAGCAGCCAAGGTGGGGACAGTGAAGCTTTCTTT.

The V call is TRBV28, the J call TRBJ2-7, with no clear D. The CDR3 is made up of 14 amino acids. The V and J ends lost 4 bases and 3 bases respectively, with 13 bases between them. The germline V gene encodes CDR1 MDHEN and CDR2 SYDVKM. The CDR3 loop reads CASSSERTYYEQYF. In nucleotides, the CDR3 is TGTGCCAGCAGTTCAGAACGAACATACTACGAGCAGTACTTC.

This chain connects TRBV2 to TRBJ1-5; D call uncertain. Germline CDR1 reads SNHLY; CDR2 reads FYNNEI. V dropped 6 bases and J dropped 3 bases, with 12 bases sitting between them. The CDR3 consists of 14 residues. The CDR3 bases are TGTGCCAGCAGGCAAGGACGCAACAATCAGCCCCAGCATTTT. It translates to CASRQGRNNQPQHF.

The chain is built from TRBV7-2 and TRBJ1-1, with D perhaps matching TRBD1 (5 bases). This CDR3 contains 16 residues. Trimming stripped 5 bases from V and 1 base from J, with 17 bases between. Looked up from germline, CDR1 is SGHTA and CDR2 is FQGNSA. CDR3 DNA sequence: TGTGCCAGCAGCGGCCAAGGGGTCCTTAGGAACACTGAAGCTTTCTTT. Its translation is CASSGQGVLRNTEAFF. The full variable domain, in which reference TRBV7-2 and TRBJ1-1 provide the parts outside the CDR3, is GAGVSQSPSNKVTEKGKDVELRCDPISGHTALYWYRQSLGQGLEFLIYFQGNSAPDKSGLPSDRFSAERTGGSVSTLTIQRTQQEDSAVYLCASSGQGVLRNTEAFFGQGTRLTVV.

This clonotype appeared a single time. The chain employs TRBV18 and TRBJ2-3; TRBD2 matches at 7 bases. Germline V gene data show CDR1 as KGHSH and CDR2 as LQKENI. This CDR3 has 17 residues. V shed 1 base, J shed 0 bases, and the junction held 7 bases outside the gene matches. CDR3 DNA: TGTGCCAGCTCACCACTGCTGAGCGGGGTTAGCACAGATACGCAGTATTTT. As protein: CASSPLLSGVSTDTQYF.

J is TRBJ1-1 and V is TRBV20-1; D is ambiguous. The CDR3 totals 14 residues. V was cut by 5 bases and J by 5 bases, with 18 bases left in between. Germline loops: CDR1 DFQATT, CDR2 SNEGSKA (reference sequence). The CDR3, as DNA: TGCAGTGCTTCAGACCTGATCGGGAGGACTGAAGCTTTCTTT. Translation: CSASDLIGRTEAFF.

The chain combines TRBV12-3 or TRBV12-4 with TRBJ1-3; D is uncertain. The CDR3 has 13 amino acids. V lost 3 bases and J 1 base, leaving 4 bases between the germline ends. The CDR3, as DNA: TGTGCCAGCAGTTTTTATTCTGGAAACACCATATATTTT. Amino acid sequence: CASSFYSGNTIYF.

The gene calls are TRBV18 and TRBJ2-5; D perhaps matches TRBD1 (7 bases). V was cut by 3 bases and J by 2 bases, with 13 bases left in between. The V gene's germline CDR1 is KGHSH and CDR2 LQKENI. This CDR3 is 15 amino acids long. In DNA form, the CDR3 reads TGTGCCAGCTCACCTCGGACAGGACTACAAGAGACCCAGTACTTC. Protein product: CASSPRTGLQETQYF. Drawing the rest from reference TRBV18 and TRBJ2-5, the complete variable domain is NAGVMQNPRHLVRRRGQEARLRCSPMKGHSHVYWYRQLPEEGLKFMVYLQKENIIDESGMPKERFSAEFPKEGPSILRIQQVVRGDSAAYFCASSPRTGLQETQYFGPGTRLLVL.

This clonotype was seen once. The chain employs TRBV29-1 and TRBJ1-1; D possibly corresponds to TRBD1 (5 bases). The CDR3 consists of 11 residues. The V end lost 6 bases, the J end lost 4 bases, and 9 bases lay between the germline ends. Germline V lookup: CDR1 SQVTM, CDR2 ANQGSEA. The CDR3 DNA is TGCAGCGTAGAGGACATCACTGAAGCTTTCTTT. It encodes CSVEDITEAFF.

This chain uses TRBV6-5 with TRBJ2-3; weak D call: TRBD2 (6 bases). Germline V gives CDR1 MNHEY, CDR2 SVGAGI. V was pared by 5 bases and J by 1 base, with 10 bases between. The CDR3 runs to 14 residues. This CDR3 is CASSAGTGTDTQYF. The CDR3 nucleotides are TGTGCCAGCAGTGCAGGGACTGGCACAGATACGCAGTATTTT.

J is TRBJ2-2 and V is TRBV29-1; 11 nucleotides match TRBD2. Germline CDR1 is SQVTM and CDR2 is ANQGSEA. The CDR3 spans 17 residues. J lost 0 bases, V lost 5 bases, and 8 bases had no gene match. CDR3 coding DNA: TGCAGCGTTCCACGAGAGGGACTAGCGGCGAACACCGGGGAGCTGTTTTTT. This sequence encodes CSVPREGLAANTGELFF.

The chain couples TRBV7-2 to TRBJ2-1; D is ambiguous. The CDR3 has 12 residues. Germline CDR1 SGHTA, CDR2 FQGNSA. Trimming took off 8 bases at V and 4 bases at J, with 9 bases between the two ends. As DNA, the CDR3 is TGTGCCAGCGGCGAGAGTTACAATGAGCAGTTCTTC. This encodes CASGESYNEQFF.

This chain joins TRBV20-1 and TRBJ2-5; TRBD1 is a possible D gene (6 bases). Germline CDR1 DFQATT, CDR2 SNEGSKA (reference sequence). V was cut by 6 bases and J by 4 bases, with 15 bases left in between. This CDR3 has 13 amino acids. The CDR3 reads CSAHTGLRETQYF. Written as DNA, the CDR3 is TGCAGTGCCCACACAGGGCTACGAGAGACCCAGTACTTC.

The chain uses TRBV10-2 and TRBJ2-2, with D possibly matching TRBD1 (6 bases). V lost 7 bases to trimming and J lost 5 bases, with 17 bases between them. The CDR3 contains 15 residues. Germline CDR1 and CDR2: WSHSY and SAAADI. CDR3 residues: CASTRTPQGTGELFF. DNA for the CDR3: TGCGCCAGCACCCGAACCCCCCAGGGGACCGGGGAGCTGTTTTTT.

This sequence joins TRBV5-4 and TRBJ1-1; the D gene is possibly TRBD1 (6 bases). CDR1 and CDR2 from the germline V gene are SGHNT and YYREEE (reference sequence). V was pared by 0 bases and J by 0 bases, with 15 bases between. CDR3 length: 17 amino acids. CDR3 DNA: TGTGCCAGCAGCTTGGTTCGGTTTGGGGGCGTGAACACTGAAGCTTTCTTT. The encoded protein is CASSLVRFGGVNTEAFF.

V is TRBV20-1 and J is TRBJ2-5; TRBD2 matches at 8 bases. The V gene end was trimmed by 5 bases and the J gene end by 8 bases; junction bases not matched to a gene: 4. This CDR3 has 11 residues. The germline V gene has CDR1 DFQATT and CDR2 SNEGSKA (reference sequence). For the CDR3, the DNA is TGCAGTGCTTATAGCGGGATCACCCAGTACTTC. Encoded protein: CSAYSGITQYF.

CDR3 residues: CASSPPGGNQPQHF. Here the CDR3 DNA reads TGTGCCAGCTCACCACCCGGGGGCAATCAGCCCCAGCATTTT. V and J are TRBV18 and TRBJ1-5; D gene unclear. V was pared by 0 bases and J by 2 bases, with 5 bases between. Germline V gene data show CDR1 as KGHSH and CDR2 as LQKENI. The CDR3 contains 14 residues.

The J gene is TRBJ2-4, the V gene TRBV30; 8 bases are a match to TRBD2. Germline CDR1 reads GTSNPN; CDR2 reads SVGIG (reference sequence). The CDR3 runs to 14 residues. V shed 0 bases, J shed 5 bases, and the junction held 3 bases outside the gene matches. CDR3 bases: TGTGCCTGGAGTGTACGGGGGGGAGAAAACATTCAGTACTTC. Translation: CAWSVRGGENIQYF.

CDR3 in amino acids: CASSLAGVNNSPLHF. DNA for the CDR3: TGTGCCAGCAGCTTGGCTGGGGTGAATAATTCACCCCTCCACTTT. This chain connects TRBV5-5 to TRBJ1-6; D is uncertain. V was trimmed by 0 bases and J by 5 bases, leaving 9 bases between them. This CDR3 has 15 amino acids. Germline values: CDR1 SGHKS, CDR2 YYEKEE (reference sequence).

This chain connects TRBV20-1 to TRBJ1-4; unclear D gene. The CDR3 extends over 14 amino acids. Germline CDR1 reads DFQATT; CDR2 reads SNEGSKA (reference sequence). V was shortened by 2 bases and J by 8 bases, with 15 bases between the two germline ends. The CDR3 sequence: CSARQTRRSEKLFF. CDR3 DNA: TGCAGTGCTAGACAAACTAGACGATCCGAAAAACTGTTTTTT.